The TCR beta chain under discussion was sequenced for a study of regulatory T cells in long-lasting Graves disease. Both iRepertoire HTBI primers and Arm-PCR of CDR3 regions were used to build the TCR beta libraries. TCRdb re-derived calls from the multiplex PCR reads in MiXCR, one entry per CDR3 protein. The sample lists approximately 400,000 distinct CDR3 sequences; more than 13% were seen once. Specified time point: newly diagnosed GD, antithyroid drugs for less than 3 months. RNA from PBMCs was the source of the TCR library. Findings of the study overall: Clonotypes that were public and shared totalled a few thousand in persistent patients versus 750 to 1,000 in new patients. Persistent Graves' patients showed reduced TCR diversity versus newly diagnosed patients.

This clonotype was seen repeatedly, ten times or more. Its antigen is currently unknown. This sample was shared with a second study, whose subject was T cells in Graves' hyperthyroidism and ophthalmopathy. That report adds: Patients were aged 18 to 65, had disease duration under 2 months, and had newly diagnosed hyperthyroidism.

The clonotype originates from a woman aged 25 to 39 with Graves disease. The sample consisted of peripheral blood mononuclear cells (PBMCs), taken at new diagnosis, from a patient treated with antithyroid drugs.

The CDR3, as DNA: TGTGCCAGCAGCTCGGTCGTAGCGGGAGGCCCAAAAGAGACCCAGTACTTC. Translation gives CASSSVVAGGPKETQYF. This sequence joins TRBV11-1 and TRBJ2-5; 10 bases map to TRBD2. With V trimmed by 4 bases and J by 3 bases, 11 bases remained unmatched. This CDR3 has 17 amino acids. Germline V gene sequence: CDR1 SGHAT, CDR2 FQDESV (reference sequence).